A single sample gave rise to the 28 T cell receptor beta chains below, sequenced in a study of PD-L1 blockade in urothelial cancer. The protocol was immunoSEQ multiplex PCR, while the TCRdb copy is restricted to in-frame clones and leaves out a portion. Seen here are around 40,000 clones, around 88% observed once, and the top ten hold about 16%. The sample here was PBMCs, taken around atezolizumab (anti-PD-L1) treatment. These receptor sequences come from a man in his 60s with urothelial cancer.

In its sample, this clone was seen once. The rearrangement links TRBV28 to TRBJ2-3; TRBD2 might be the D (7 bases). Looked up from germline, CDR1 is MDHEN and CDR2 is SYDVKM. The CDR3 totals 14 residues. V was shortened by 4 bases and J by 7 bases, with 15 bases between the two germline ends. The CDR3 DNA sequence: TGTGCCAGCAGTTCGGCGGGGGCCTACCATACGCAGTATTTT. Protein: CASSSAGAYHTQYF.

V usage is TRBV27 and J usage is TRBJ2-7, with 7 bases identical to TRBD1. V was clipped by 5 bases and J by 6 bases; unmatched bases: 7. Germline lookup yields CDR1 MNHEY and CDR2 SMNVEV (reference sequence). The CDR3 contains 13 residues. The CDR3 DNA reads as TGTGCCAGCAGTCAACCGACAGGGATCGAGCAGTACTTC. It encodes CASSQPTGIEQYF.

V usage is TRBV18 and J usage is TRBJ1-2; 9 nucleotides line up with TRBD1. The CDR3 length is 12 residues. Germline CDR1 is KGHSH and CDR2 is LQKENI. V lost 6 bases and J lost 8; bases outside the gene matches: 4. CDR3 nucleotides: TGTGCCAGCTCCCGGGACAGGGTGGGCTACACCTTC. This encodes CASSRDRVGYTF. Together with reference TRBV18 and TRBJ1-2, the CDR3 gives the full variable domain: NAGVMQNPRHLVRRRGQEARLRCSPMKGHSHVYWYRQLPEEGLKFMVYLQKENIIDESGMPKERFSAEFPKEGPSILRIQQVVRGDSAAYFCASSRDRVGYTFGSGTRLTVV.

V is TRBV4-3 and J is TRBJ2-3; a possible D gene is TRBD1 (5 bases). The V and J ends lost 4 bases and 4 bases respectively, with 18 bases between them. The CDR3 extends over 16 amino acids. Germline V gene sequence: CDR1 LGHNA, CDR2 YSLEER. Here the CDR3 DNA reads TGCGCCAGCAGCCTCAAGGGGCCCGGGTTTGCAGATACGCAGTATTTT. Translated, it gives CASSLKGPGFADTQYF.

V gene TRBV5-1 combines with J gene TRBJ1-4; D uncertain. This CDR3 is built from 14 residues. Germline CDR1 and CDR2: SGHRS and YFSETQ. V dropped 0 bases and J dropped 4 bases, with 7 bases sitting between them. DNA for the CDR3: TGCGCCAGCAGCTTGGGGTCGGGTAATGAAAAACTGTTTTTT. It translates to CASSLGSGNEKLFF. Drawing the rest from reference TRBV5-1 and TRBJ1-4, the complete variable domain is KAGVTQTPRYLIKTRGQQVTLSCSPISGHRSVSWYQQTPGQGLQFLFEYFSETQRNKGNFPGRFSGRQFSNSRSEMNVSTLELGDSALYLCASSLGSGNEKLFFGSGTQLSVL.

The CDR3 DNA sequence: TGTGCTAGTGGCCGTGGTGGTAGCGGGGGGGCAGGGCAGTTCTTC. Its translation is CASGRGGSGGAGQFF. This chain connects TRBV12-5 to TRBJ2-1; 11 nucleotides line up with TRBD2. In germline, CDR1 is LGHNT, CDR2 FRNRAP. CDR3 size: 15 residues. The V and J ends lost 6 bases and 12 bases, in that order; junction bases with no gene match: 13.

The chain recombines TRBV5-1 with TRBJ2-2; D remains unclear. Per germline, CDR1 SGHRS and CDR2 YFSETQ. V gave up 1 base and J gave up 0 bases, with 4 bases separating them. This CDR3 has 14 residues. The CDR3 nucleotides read TGCGCCAGCAGCTTGCAAACGAACACCGGGGAGCTGTTTTTT. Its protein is CASSLQTNTGELFF. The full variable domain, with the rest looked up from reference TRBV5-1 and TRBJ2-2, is KAGVTQTPRYLIKTRGQQVTLSCSPISGHRSVSWYQQTPGQGLQFLFEYFSETQRNKGNFPGRFSGRQFSNSRSEMNVSTLELGDSALYLCASSLQTNTGELFFGEGSRLTVL.

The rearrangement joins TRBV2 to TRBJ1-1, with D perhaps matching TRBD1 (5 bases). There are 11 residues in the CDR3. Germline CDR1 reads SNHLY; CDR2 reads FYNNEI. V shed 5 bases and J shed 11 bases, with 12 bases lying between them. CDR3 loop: CASSPGLLAFF. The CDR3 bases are TGTGCCAGCAGTCCAGGGTTGCTGGCTTTCTTT.

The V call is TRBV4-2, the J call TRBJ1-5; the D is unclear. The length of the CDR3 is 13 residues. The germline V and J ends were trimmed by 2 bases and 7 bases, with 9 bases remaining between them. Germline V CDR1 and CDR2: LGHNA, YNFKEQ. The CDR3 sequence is CASSQQIRQPQHF. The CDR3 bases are TGTGCCAGCAGCCAACAAATCAGGCAGCCCCAGCATTTT.

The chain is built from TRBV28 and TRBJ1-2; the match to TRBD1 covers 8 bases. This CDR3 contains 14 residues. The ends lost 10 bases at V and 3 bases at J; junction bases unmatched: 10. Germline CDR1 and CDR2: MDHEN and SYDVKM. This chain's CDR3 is CATTRQQGDYGYTF. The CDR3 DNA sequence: TGTGCCACCACCCGACAACAGGGGGACTATGGCTACACCTTC.

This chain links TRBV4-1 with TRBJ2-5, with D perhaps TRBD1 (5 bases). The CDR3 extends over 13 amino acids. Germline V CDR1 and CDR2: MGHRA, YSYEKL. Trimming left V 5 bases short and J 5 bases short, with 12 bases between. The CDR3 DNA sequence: TGCGCCAGCAGCTATACAGGTTACGAGACCCAGTACTTC. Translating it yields CASSYTGYETQYF.

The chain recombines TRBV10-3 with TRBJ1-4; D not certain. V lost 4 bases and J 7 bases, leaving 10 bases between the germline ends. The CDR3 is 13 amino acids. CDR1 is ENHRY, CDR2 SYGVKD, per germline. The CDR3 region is CAISGGRSEKLFF. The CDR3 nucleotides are TGTGCCATCAGTGGAGGCCGTAGTGAAAAACTGTTTTTT.

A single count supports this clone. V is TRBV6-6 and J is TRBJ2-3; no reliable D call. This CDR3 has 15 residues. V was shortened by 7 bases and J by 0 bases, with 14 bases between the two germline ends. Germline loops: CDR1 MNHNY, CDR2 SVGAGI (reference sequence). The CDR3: CASIKMRSSTDTQYF. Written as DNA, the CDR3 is TGTGCCAGCATAAAGATGAGATCTAGCACAGATACGCAGTATTTT.

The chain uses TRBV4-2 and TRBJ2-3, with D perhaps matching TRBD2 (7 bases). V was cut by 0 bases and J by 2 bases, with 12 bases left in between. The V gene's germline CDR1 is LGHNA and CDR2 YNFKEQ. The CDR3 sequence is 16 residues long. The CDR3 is CASSQDLAGATDTQYF. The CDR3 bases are TGTGCCAGCAGCCAAGATCTGGCGGGGGCCACAGATACGCAGTATTTT.

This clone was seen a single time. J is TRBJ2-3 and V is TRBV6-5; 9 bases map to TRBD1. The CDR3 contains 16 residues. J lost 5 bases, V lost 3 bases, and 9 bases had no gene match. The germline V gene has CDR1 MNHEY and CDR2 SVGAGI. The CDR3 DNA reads TGTGCCAGCAGTTATTCGACAGGGGGAATGAGAGATACGCAGTATTTT. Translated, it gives CASSYSTGGMRDTQYF.

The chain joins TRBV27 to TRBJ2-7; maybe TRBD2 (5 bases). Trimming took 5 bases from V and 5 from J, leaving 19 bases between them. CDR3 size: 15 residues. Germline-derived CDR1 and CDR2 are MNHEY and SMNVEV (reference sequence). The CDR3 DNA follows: TGTGCCAGCAGTCCAACGGGGTTGGTGTTTCACGAGCAGTACTTC. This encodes CASSPTGLVFHEQYF.

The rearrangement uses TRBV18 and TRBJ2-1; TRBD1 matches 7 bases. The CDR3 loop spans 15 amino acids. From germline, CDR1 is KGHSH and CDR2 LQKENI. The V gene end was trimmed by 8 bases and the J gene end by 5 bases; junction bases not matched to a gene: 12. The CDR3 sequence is CASQIQRGQNNEQFF. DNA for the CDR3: TGTGCCAGCCAAATCCAGAGGGGGCAAAACAATGAGCAGTTCTTC. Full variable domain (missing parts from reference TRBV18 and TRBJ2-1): NAGVMQNPRHLVRRRGQEARLRCSPMKGHSHVYWYRQLPEEGLKFMVYLQKENIIDESGMPKERFSAEFPKEGPSILRIQQVVRGDSAAYFCASQIQRGQNNEQFFGPGTRLTVL.

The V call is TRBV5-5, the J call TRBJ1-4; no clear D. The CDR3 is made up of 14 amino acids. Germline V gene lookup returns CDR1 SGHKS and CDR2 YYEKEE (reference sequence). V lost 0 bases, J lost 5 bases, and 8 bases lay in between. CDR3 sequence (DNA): TGTGCCAGCAGCTTGGTGGCAGGCAATGAAAAACTGTTTTTT. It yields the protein CASSLVAGNEKLFF.

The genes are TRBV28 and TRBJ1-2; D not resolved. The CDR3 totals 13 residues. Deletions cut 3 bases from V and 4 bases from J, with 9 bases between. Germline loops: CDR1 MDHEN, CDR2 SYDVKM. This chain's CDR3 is CASSLGRVYGYTF. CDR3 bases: TGTGCCAGCAGTTTGGGGAGGGTCTATGGCTACACCTTC.

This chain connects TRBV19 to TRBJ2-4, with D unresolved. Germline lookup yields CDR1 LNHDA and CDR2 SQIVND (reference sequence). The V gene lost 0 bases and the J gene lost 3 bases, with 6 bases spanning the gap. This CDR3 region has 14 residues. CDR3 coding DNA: TGTGCCAGTAGTATAGATGGCTTCAAAAACATTCAGTACTTC. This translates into CASSIDGFKNIQYF.

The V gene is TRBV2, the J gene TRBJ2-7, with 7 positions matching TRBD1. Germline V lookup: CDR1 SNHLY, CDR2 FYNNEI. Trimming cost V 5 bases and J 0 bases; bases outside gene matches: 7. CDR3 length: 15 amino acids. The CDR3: CASSPLQGLSYEQYF. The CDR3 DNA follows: TGTGCCAGCAGTCCCCTACAGGGGCTCTCCTACGAGCAGTACTTC.

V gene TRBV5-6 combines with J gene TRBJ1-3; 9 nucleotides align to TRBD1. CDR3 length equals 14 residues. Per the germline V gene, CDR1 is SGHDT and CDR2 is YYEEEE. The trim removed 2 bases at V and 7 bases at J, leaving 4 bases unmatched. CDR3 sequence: CASSFLGQGNTIYF. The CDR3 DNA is TGTGCCAGCAGCTTTCTGGGACAGGGTAACACCATATATTTT. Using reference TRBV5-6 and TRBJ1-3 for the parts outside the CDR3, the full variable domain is DAGVTQSPTHLIKTRGQQVTLRCSPKSGHDTVSWYQQALGQGPQFIFQYYEEEERQRGNFPDRFSGHQFPNYSSELNVNALLLGDSALYLCASSFLGQGNTIYFGEGSWLTVV.

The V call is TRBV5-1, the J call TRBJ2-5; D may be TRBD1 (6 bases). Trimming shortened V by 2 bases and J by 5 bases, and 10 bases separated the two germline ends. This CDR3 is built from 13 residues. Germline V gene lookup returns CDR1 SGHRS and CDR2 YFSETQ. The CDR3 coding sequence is TGCGCCAGCAGCTTACAGGGCCGCGAGACCCAGTACTTC. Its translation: CASSLQGRETQYF.

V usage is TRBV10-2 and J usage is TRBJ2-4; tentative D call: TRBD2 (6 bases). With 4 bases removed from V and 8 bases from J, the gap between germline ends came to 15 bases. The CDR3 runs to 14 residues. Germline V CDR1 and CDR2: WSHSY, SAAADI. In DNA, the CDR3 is TGCGCCAGCAGTGTCCTGAAGCCGGGGGACATTCAGTACTTC. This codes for CASSVLKPGDIQYF.

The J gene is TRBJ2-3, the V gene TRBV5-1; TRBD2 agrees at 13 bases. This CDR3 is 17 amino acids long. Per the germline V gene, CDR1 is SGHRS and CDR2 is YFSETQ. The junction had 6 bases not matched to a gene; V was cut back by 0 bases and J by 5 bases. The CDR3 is CASSLVGTSGAGDTQYF. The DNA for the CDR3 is TGCGCCAGCAGCTTGGTTGGGACTAGCGGGGCGGGAGATACGCAGTATTTT.

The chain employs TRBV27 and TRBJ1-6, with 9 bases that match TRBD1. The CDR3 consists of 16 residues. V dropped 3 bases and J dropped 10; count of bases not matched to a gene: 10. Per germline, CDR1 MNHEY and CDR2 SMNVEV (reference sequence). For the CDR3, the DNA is TGTGCCAGCAGTTTGGGGACAGGGAATCTTGGATCACCCCTCCACTTT. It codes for CASSLGTGNLGSPLHF.

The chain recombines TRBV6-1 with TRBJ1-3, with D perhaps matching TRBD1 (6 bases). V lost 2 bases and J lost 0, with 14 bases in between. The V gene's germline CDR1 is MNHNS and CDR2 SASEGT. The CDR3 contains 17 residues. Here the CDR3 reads CASSERGTSSSGNTIYF. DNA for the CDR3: TGTGCCAGCAGTGAAAGAGGGACATCCAGCTCTGGAAACACCATATATTTT.

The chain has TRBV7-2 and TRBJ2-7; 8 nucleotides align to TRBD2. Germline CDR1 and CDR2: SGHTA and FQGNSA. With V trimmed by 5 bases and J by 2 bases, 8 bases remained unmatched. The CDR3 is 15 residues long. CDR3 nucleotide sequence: TGTGCCAGCAGCCTTACGCGGGGGGCTCCCTACGAGCAGTACTTC. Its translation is CASSLTRGAPYEQYF.